Shown below are 14 T cell receptor beta chains from a single sample sequenced in a study of lymphopenia after photon versus proton radiotherapy. Profiling relied on immunoSEQ multiplex PCR, and the TCRdb table lists in-frame clones only, not all of them. This repertoire shows 65,000 to 85,000 clones, under 95% found once; its top ten account for 2.2%. The sample here was peripheral blood, taken from a patient treated with photon-based radiotherapy. These receptor sequences come from a woman in her thirties or forties with cholangiocarcinoma.

Comments on this clone: Within the sample, other DNA sequences also encode this same CDR3. This chain links TRBV7-3 with TRBJ2-3, with TRBD2 identical over 9 bases. The CDR3 length is 15 residues. Germline V gene sequence: CDR1 SGHTA, CDR2 FQGTGA. Trimming at V came to 2 bases and at J to 3 bases, leaving 3 bases not matched to a gene. This CDR3 is CASSLAGGQTDTQYF. Written as DNA, the CDR3 is TGTGCCAGCAGCTTAGCGGGAGGGCAAACAGATACGCAGTATTTT.

V gene TRBV19 combines with J gene TRBJ1-1; no clear D. This CDR3 spans 13 amino acids. The V gene lost 5 bases and the J gene lost 0 bases, with 7 bases spanning the gap. Germline CDR1 reads LNHDA; CDR2 reads SQIVND (reference sequence). For the CDR3, the DNA is TGTGCCAGTAGTCAGTCGGTGAACACTGAAGCTTTCTTT. Translated: CASSQSVNTEAFF.

In its sample, this clone was seen once. In nucleotides, the CDR3 is TGTGCCACCTCGACAGGGGGCACGGCGGGAGGAAACTACGAGCAGTACTTC. Amino acid sequence: CATSTGGTAGGNYEQYF. The rearrangement joins TRBV19 to TRBJ2-7; 10 positions agree with TRBD1. The trim removed 10 bases at V and 3 bases at J, leaving 18 bases unmatched. Germline V gene data show CDR1 as LNHDA and CDR2 as SQIVND (reference sequence). The CDR3 runs to 17 residues.

This chain joins TRBV6-5 and TRBJ2-7; tentatively, D is TRBD1 or TRBD2 (5 bases each). V dropped 8 bases and J dropped 7 bases, with 15 bases sitting between them. CDR3 length equals 12 residues. In germline, CDR1 is MNHEY, CDR2 SVGAGI. CDR3 bases: TGTGCCAGCGGGGACGCGTTGGGGGAGCAGTACTTC. Protein product: CASGDALGEQYF.

A single count supports this clone. The chain joins TRBV28 to TRBJ2-7, with 11 bases lining up with TRBD2. The J segment lost 3 bases and the V segment lost 6 bases, leaving 4 bases of the junction unmatched. The CDR3 extends over 14 amino acids. Germline V lookup: CDR1 MDHEN, CDR2 SYDVKM. The CDR3 sequence: CASSPGTSGYEQYF. In DNA form, the CDR3 reads TGTGCCAGCAGCCCAGGGACTAGCGGCTACGAGCAGTACTTC.

The V gene is TRBV2, the J gene TRBJ1-1; D call uncertain. Germline V gene sequence: CDR1 SNHLY, CDR2 FYNNEI. The CDR3 is 13 amino acids. Trimming took 4 bases from V and 0 from J, leaving 6 bases between them. In DNA form, the CDR3 reads TGTGCCAGCAGTGTTTTCTTGAACACTGAAGCTTTCTTT. Encoded protein: CASSVFLNTEAFF.

The rearrangement uses TRBV7-2 and TRBJ2-5, with D unresolved. In germline, CDR1 is SGHTA, CDR2 FQGNSA. The V and J ends lost 2 bases and 7 bases respectively, with 5 bases between them. The CDR3 extends over 11 amino acids. In nucleotides, the CDR3 is TGTGCCAGCAGCTTAATGGCGACCCAGTACTTC. Translating gives CASSLMATQYF.

V and J are TRBV30 and TRBJ1-4, with no clear D. Germline lookup yields CDR1 GTSNPN and CDR2 SVGIG (reference sequence). The V end lost 7 bases, the J end lost 0 bases, and 18 bases lay between the germline ends. The CDR3 runs to 16 residues. CDR3 in amino acids: CASRRVRGATNEKLFF. The DNA for the CDR3 is TGTGCCTCCCGGAGAGTGAGAGGAGCAACTAATGAAAAACTGTTTTTT.

The chain links TRBV6-4 to TRBJ2-1; D is uncertain. There are 13 residues in the CDR3. Trimming pared 2 bases from V and 6 bases from J, leaving 8 bases between. CDR1 is MRHNA and CDR2 is SNTAGT in the germline V gene. CDR3 sequence: CASSDGVFNEQFF. CDR3 nucleotides: TGTGCCAGCAGTGACGGAGTTTTCAATGAGCAGTTCTTC.

This chain links TRBV27 with TRBJ2-3; D remains unclear. Germline V CDR1 and CDR2: MNHEY, SMNVEV (reference sequence). There are 16 residues in the CDR3. The V end was cut by 2 bases, the J end by 2 bases, with 14 bases between. CDR3 residues: CASSLGGRITTDTQYF. The CDR3 DNA follows: TGTGCCAGCAGTTTAGGCGGACGGATTACCACAGATACGCAGTATTTT.

This chain links TRBV11-2 with TRBJ1-1; D might be TRBD1 (6 bases). The CDR3 totals 14 residues. Trimming removed 6 bases at V and 5 bases at J, with 16 bases between. Germline CDR1 reads SGHAT; CDR2 reads FQNNGV. This CDR3 is CASSSQGTGTEAFF. The CDR3, as DNA: TGTGCCAGCAGTTCCCAGGGGACGGGGACTGAAGCTTTCTTT. Complete variable domain (other parts from reference TRBV11-2 and TRBJ1-1): EAGVAQSPRYKIIEKRQSVAFWCNPISGHATLYWYQQILGQGPKLLIQFQNNGVVDDSQLPKDRFSAERLKGVDSTLKIQPAKLEDSAVYLCASSSQGTGTEAFFGQGTRLTVV.

This clone is a singleton in its sample. The V call is TRBV11-2, the J call TRBJ1-1; unclear D gene. Germline CDR1 SGHAT, CDR2 FQNNGV. The CDR3 length is 13 residues. Between the trimmed V and J ends, which lost 3 bases and 5 bases, there was a span of 10 bases. The CDR3 nucleotides are TGTGCCAGCAGCTTCCGAAGAGGAACTGAAGCTTTCTTT. It translates to CASSFRRGTEAFF. Together with reference TRBV11-2 and TRBJ1-1, the CDR3 gives the full variable domain: EAGVAQSPRYKIIEKRQSVAFWCNPISGHATLYWYQQILGQGPKLLIQFQNNGVVDDSQLPKDRFSAERLKGVDSTLKIQPAKLEDSAVYLCASSFRRGTEAFFGQGTRLTVV.

The rearrangement uses TRBV5-6 and TRBJ2-1, with 9 bases identical to TRBD2. Germline assignment: CDR1 SGHDT and CDR2 YYEEEE. The CDR3 contains 15 residues. The V gene end was trimmed by 1 base and the J gene end by 8 bases; junction bases not matched to a gene: 7. CDR3 in amino acids: CASSLLAGVGDEQFF. DNA of the CDR3: TGTGCCAGCAGCTTGTTAGCGGGAGTTGGAGATGAGCAGTTCTTC.

This chain connects TRBV5-5 to TRBJ2-2; TRBD1 might be the D (7 bases). Per germline, CDR1 SGHKS and CDR2 YYEKEE (reference sequence). The V gene lost 7 bases and the J gene lost 0 bases, with 16 bases spanning the gap. The CDR3 consists of 16 residues. CDR3 in DNA: TGTGCCAGCTCAAGGTGGAGGGGGCCGAACACCGGGGAGCTGTTTTTT. Its translation: CASSRWRGPNTGELFF. The whole variable domain, remainder taken from reference TRBV5-5 and TRBJ2-2, is DAGVTQSPTHLIKTRGQQVTLRCSPISGHKSVSWYQQVLGQGPQFIFQYYEKEERGRGNFPDRFSARQFPNYSSELNVNALLLGDSALYLCASSRWRGPNTGELFFGEGSRLTVL.